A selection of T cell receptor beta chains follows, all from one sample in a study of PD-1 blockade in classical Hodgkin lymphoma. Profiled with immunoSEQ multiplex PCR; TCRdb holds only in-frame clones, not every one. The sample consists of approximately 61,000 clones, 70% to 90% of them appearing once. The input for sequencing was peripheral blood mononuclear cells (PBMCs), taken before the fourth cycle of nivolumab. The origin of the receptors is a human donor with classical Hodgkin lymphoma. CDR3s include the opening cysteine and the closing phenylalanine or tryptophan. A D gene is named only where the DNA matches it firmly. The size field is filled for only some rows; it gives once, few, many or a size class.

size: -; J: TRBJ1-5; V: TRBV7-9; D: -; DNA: TGTGCCAGCGGGTCCCCTGATCAGCCCCAGCATTTT; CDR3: CASGSPDQPQHF
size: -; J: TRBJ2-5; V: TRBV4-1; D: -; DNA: TGCGCCAGCAGCCAAGAGAAACACAGGGAAGAGACCCAGTACTTC; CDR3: CASSQEKHREETQYF
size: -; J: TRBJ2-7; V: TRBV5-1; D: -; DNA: TGCGCCAGCAGCTTGGCCAGTGAGCAGTACTTC; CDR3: CASSLASEQYF
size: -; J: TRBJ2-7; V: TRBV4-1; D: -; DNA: TGCGCCAGCAGCCAAAACCCTCCACTTACGGACGGCCACGAGCAGTACTTC; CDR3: CASSQNPPLTDGHEQYF
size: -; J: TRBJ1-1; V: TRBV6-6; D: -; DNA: TGTGCCAGCAGTTACAGAGGGGGGACTGAAGCTTTCTTT; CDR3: CASSYRGGTEAFF
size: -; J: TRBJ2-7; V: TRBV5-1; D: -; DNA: TGCGCCAGCAGCTTGGCCCCAGGGCCCTTTCAATACGAGCAGTACTTC; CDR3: CASSLAPGPFQYEQYF
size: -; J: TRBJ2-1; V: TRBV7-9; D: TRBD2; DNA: TGTGCCAGCAGGACTAGCGGGGGGGTTAATGAGCAGTTCTTC; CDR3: CASRTSGGVNEQFF
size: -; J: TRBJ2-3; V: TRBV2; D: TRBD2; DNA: TGTGCCAGCACCAAAGCGGGGGGCCTGACCCTAGATACGCAGTATTTT; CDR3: CASTKAGGLTLDTQYF
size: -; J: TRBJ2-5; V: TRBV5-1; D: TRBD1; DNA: TGCGCCAGCAGCTCTTCCGGGACAGGGGTCATGGAGACCCAGTACTTC; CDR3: CASSSSGTGVMETQYF
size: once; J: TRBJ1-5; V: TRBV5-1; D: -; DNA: TGCGCCAGCAGCCCAACAGGGAATCAGCCCCAGCATTTT; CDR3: CASSPTGNQPQHF
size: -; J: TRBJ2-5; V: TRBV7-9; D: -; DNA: TGTGCCAGCAGCTCCTCGGGGGGCCGGGCGGAGACCCAGTACTTC; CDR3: CASSSSGGRAETQYF
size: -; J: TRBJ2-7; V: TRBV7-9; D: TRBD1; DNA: TGTGCCAGCAGCACTTCCGGGACAGGGGAACGGGGCGAGCAGTACTTC; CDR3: CASSTSGTGERGEQYF
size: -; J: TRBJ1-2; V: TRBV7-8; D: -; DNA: TGTGCCAGCAGCGCCCCACAGGGTTCTCTCGGCTACACCTTC; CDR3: CASSAPQGSLGYTF
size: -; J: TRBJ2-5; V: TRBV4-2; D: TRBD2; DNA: TGTGCCAGCAGCGCCCTAGCGGGGGGACAAGAGACCCAGTACTTC; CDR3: CASSALAGGQETQYF
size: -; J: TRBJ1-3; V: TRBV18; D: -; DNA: TGTGCCAGCTCGCCGACGGAGCACTCTGGAAACACCATATATTTT; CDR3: CASSPTEHSGNTIYF
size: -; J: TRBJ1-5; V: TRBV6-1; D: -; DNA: TGTGCCAGCAGTGTGGTAGTGTCGGGATCCTTAAGCAATCAGCCCCAGCATTTT; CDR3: CASSVVVSGSLSNQPQHF
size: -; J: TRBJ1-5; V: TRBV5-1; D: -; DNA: TGCGCCAGCAGCTTGGTCGGCGGCAATCAGCCCCAGCATTTT; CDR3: CASSLVGGNQPQHF
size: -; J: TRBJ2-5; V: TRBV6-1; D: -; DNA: TGTGCCAGCAGCCAAAGGGGTAGAGGAGAGACCCAGTACTTC; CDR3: CASSQRGRGETQYF
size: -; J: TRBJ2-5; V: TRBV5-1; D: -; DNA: TGCGCCAGCAGTCCCGGACGGGACCAAGAGACCCAGTACTTC; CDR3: CASSPGRDQETQYF
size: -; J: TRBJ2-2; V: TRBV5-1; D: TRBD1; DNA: TGCGCCAGCAGCTTGGGGACAGGGTGGACCGGGGAGCTGTTTTTT; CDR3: CASSLGTGWTGELFF
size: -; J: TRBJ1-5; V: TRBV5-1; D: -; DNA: TGCGCCAGCAGCTTGGAAGGTGGTCAGCCCCAGCATTTT; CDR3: CASSLEGGQPQHF
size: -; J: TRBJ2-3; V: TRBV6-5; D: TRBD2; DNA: TGTGCCAGCACCGGGGGAGGGCCGGATACGCAGTATTTT; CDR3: CASTGGGPDTQYF
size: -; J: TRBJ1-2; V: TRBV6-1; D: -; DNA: TGTGGAGTCCGTGGCTATGGCTACACCTTC; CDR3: CGVRGYGYTF
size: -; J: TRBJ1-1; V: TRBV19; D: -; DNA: TGTGCCAGTAGAATGGCAGGGTGGAACACTGAAGCTTTCTTT; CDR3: CASRMAGWNTEAFF
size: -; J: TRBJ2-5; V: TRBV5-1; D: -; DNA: TGCGCCAGCAGCTTGGCCGGGCAGGGCCGAGTCGGAGAGACCCAGTACTTC; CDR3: CASSLAGQGRVGETQYF
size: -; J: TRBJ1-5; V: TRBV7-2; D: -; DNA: TGTGCCAGCAGCTTTGTCATGTCGGGGAATCAGCCCCAGCATTTT; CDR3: CASSFVMSGNQPQHF
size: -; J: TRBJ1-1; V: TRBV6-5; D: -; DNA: TGTGCCAGCACCCCGTCGATGGGCCCGAACACTGAAGCTTTCTTT; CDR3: CASTPSMGPNTEAFF
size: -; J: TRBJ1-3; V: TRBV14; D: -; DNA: TGTGCCAGCAGCCAAGTAAAGGGAAACACCATATATTTT; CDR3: CASSQVKGNTIYF
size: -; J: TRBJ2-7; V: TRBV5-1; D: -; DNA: TGCGCCAGCAGCACTAGGGGTATCTACGAGCAGTACTTC; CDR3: CASSTRGIYEQYF
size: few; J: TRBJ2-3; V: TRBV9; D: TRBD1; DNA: TGTGCCAGCAGCACGCAGGGACAGACTAACACAGATACGCAGTATTTT; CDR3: CASSTQGQTNTDTQYF
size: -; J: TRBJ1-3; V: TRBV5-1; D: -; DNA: TGCGCCAGCAGCTTGGTGGCAGGTGATGGAAACACCATATATTTT; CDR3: CASSLVAGDGNTIYF
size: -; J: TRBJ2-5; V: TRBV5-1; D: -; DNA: TGCGCCAGCAGCTCGGAGTCTGGCAGCGAGACCCAGTACTTC; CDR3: CASSSESGSETQYF
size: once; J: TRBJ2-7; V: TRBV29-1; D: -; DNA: TGCAGCGTTGAATACTCCTACGAGCAGTACTTC; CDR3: CSVEYSYEQYF
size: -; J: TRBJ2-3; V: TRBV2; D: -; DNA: TGTGCCAGCAGTGCCTCGGGTTTTACAGATACGCAGTATTTT; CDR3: CASSASGFTDTQYF
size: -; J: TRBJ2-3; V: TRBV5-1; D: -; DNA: TGCGCCAGCAGCTTTGGCAGGGCCACAGATACGCAGTATTTT; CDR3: CASSFGRATDTQYF
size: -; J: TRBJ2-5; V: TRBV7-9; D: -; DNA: TGTGCCAGCAGAAAAGGGGGACAAGAGACCCAGTACTTC; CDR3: CASRKGGQETQYF
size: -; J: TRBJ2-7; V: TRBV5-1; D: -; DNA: TGCGCCAGCAGCTTGGCCGACGGTTACGAGCAGTACTTC; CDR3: CASSLADGYEQYF
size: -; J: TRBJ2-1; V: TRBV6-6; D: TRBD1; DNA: TGTGCCAGCAGTCTCAATACGCAGGGGGCGGATGAGCAGTTCTTC; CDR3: CASSLNTQGADEQFF
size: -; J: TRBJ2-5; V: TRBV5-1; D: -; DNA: TGCGCCAGCAGCTTCCCGGGTCTTGATGTGGAGACCCAGTACTTC; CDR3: CASSFPGLDVETQYF
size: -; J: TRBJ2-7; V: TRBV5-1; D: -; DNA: TGCGCCAGCAGTCTGACAAGCTCCTACGAGCAGTACTTC; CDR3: CASSLTSSYEQYF
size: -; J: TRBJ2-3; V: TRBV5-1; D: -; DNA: TGCGCCAGCAGCCAAGGGACTAGCACAGATACGCAGTATTTT; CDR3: CASSQGTSTDTQYF
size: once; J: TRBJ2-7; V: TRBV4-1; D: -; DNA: TGCGCCAGCAGCCAAGATCGGGGCGACCCGCGGTACGAGCAGTACTTC; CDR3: CASSQDRGDPRYEQYF
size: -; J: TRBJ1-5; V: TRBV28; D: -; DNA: TGTGCCACCCACAGGCTCAATCAGCCCCAGCATTTT; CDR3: CATHRLNQPQHF